The subject of this entry is one T cell receptor beta chain. The data derive from a study of blood T cell repertoires in COVID-19. In the original processing: Amplification of reference gene primers provided the estimated nucleated cell counts. TCRdb keeps only in-frame clones here, not all; method: immunoSEQ multiplex PCR. That table is the source of V, J and clone size, and D and trimming were worked out from the DNA. The sample gives approximately 250,000 clones, 88% of which show up once; approximately 1.2% is in the top ten. Self-reported history from a screening survey and questionnaire set each donor's cohort. Germline CDR1 reads LGHNA; CDR2 reads YSLEER. V shed 1 base and J shed 8 bases, with 15 bases lying between them. The CDR3 has 15 residues.

The clonotype originates from a woman between 40 and 55 years old with acute COVID-19. This chain uses TRBV4-3 with TRBJ2-4, with D tentatively TRBD2 (6 bases). The material sequenced was PBMCs or T cells enriched from blood (not recorded which). The CDR3 here is CASSQGRVLSDIQYF. The CDR3 coding sequence is TGCGCCAGCAGCCAAGGGAGGGTCCTCAGTGACATTCAGTACTTC.